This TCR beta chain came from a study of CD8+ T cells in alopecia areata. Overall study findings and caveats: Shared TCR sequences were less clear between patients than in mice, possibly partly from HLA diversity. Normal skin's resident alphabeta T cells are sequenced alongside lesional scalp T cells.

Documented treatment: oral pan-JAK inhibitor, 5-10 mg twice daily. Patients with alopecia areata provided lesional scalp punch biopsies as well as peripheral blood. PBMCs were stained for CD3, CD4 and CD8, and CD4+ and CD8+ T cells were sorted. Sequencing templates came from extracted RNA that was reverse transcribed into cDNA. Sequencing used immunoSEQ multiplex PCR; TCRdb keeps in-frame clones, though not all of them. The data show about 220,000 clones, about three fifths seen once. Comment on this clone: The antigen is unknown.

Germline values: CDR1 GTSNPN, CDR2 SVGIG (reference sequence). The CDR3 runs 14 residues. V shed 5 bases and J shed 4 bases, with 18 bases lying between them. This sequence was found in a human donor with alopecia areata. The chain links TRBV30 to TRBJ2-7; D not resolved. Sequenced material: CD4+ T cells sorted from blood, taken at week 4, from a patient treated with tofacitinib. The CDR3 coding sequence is TGTGCCTGGGTCGGTGGACCTGGGTATTACGAGCAGTACTTC. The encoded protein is CAWVGGPGYYEQYF.